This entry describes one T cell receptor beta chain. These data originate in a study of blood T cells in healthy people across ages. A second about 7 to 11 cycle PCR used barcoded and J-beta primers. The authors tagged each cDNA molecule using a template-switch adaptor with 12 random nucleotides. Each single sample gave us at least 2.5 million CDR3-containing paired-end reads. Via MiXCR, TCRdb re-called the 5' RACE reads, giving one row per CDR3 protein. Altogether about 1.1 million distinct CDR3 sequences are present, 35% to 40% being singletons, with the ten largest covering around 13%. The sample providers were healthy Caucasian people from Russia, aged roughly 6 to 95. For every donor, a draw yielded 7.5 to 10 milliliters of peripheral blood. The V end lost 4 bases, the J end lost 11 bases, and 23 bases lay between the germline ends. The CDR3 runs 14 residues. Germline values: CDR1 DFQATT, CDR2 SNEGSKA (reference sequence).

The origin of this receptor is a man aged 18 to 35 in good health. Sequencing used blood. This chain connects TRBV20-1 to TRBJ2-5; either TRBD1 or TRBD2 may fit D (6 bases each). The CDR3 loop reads CSANTGGLMDEQYF. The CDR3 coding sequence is TGCAGTGCTAACACTGGGGGGCTAATGGATGAGCAGTACTTC.